The 3 T cell receptor beta chains listed next were all sequenced from one sample in a study of blood T cell repertoires in COVID-19. Method: immunoSEQ multiplex PCR; TCRdb's copy keeps in-frame clones and lacks some. The repertoire has about 160,000 clones, just under 95% of them found once; the top ten carry about 5%. The specimen was peripheral blood. These receptors came from a woman aged 50 to 60 with acute or convalescent COVID-19.

V usage is TRBV12-5 and J usage is TRBJ2-7; D is undetermined. V was shortened by 6 bases and J by 5 bases, with 11 bases between the two germline ends. Germline values: CDR1 LGHNT, CDR2 FRNRAP. The CDR3 runs 12 residues. CDR3 protein: CASGTMGDEQYF. The CDR3, as DNA: TGTGCTAGTGGAACCATGGGCGACGAGCAGTACTTC.

The chain links TRBV2 to TRBJ1-1, with 7 bases lining up with TRBD1. The germline CDR1 and CDR2 sequences are SNHLY and FYNNEI. V lost 3 bases, J lost 7 bases, and 8 bases stayed unmatched. The CDR3 spans 14 residues. For the CDR3, the DNA is TGTGCCAGCAGTGACAATCAGGGGGAGAGTGAAGCTTTCTTT. Its translation: CASSDNQGESEAFF.

The gene calls are TRBV19 and TRBJ1-5, with D possibly being TRBD1 (5 bases). The CDR3 totals 15 residues. Looked up from germline, CDR1 is LNHDA and CDR2 is SQIVND (reference sequence). The V end lost 5 bases, the J end lost 2 bases, and 13 bases lay between the germline ends. CDR3 nucleotide sequence: TGTGCCAGTAGTGCAGGGCATAGTGGCAATCAGCCCCAGCATTTT. Protein sequence: CASSAGHSGNQPQHF.